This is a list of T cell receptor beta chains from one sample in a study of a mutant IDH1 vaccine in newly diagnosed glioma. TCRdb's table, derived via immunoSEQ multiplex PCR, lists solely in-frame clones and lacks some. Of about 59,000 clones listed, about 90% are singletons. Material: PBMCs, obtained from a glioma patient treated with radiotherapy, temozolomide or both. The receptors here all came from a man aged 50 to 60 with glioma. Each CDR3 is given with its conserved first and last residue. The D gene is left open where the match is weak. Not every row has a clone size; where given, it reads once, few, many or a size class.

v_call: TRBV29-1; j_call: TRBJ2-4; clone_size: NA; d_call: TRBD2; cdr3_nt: TGCAGCGGATGGACTAGCGGAGGGGGGAACATTCAGTACTTC; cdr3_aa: CSGWTSGGGNIQYF
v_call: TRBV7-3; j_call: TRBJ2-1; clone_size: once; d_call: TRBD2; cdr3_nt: TGTGCCAGCAGCAGAACTAGCGGTAACTACAATGAGCAGTTCTTC; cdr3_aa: CASSRTSGNYNEQFF
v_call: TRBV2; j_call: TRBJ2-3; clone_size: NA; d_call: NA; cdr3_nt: TGTGCCAGCTCTTTGCCTAGCACAGATACGCAGTATTTT; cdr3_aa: CASSLPSTDTQYF
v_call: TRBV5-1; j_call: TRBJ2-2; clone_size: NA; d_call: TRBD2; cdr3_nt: TGCGCCAGCAGCCCCGGACTAGATAGCACCGGGGAGCTGTTTTTT; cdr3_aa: CASSPGLDSTGELFF
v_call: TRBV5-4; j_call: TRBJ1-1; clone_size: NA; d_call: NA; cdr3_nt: TGTGCCAGCAGGGGGGCCGGGAGATACACTGAAGCTTTCTTT; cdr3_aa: CASRGAGRYTEAFF
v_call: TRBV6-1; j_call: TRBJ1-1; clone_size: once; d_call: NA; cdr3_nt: TGTGCCAGCAGTCGATGGGCGCAGAACACTGAAGCTTTCTTT; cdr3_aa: CASSRWAQNTEAFF
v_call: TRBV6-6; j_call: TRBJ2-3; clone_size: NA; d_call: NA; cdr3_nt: TGTGCCAGCACCCCCGGGGTTAGCACAGATACGCAGTATTTT; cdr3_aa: CASTPGVSTDTQYF
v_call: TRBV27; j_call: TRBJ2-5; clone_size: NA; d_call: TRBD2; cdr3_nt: TGTGCCAGCAGTCCCTGGCGGACTAGCGGAGGGGAGACCCAGTACTTC; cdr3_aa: CASSPWRTSGGETQYF
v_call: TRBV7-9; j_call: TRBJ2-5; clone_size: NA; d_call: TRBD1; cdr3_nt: TGTGCCAGCAGCTTAAGACAGGGTAGGGAAGAGACCCAGTACTTC; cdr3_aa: CASSLRQGREETQYF
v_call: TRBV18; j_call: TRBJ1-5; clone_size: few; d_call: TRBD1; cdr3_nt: TGTGCCAGCTCGCTACGGACAGGGGGCCGTCAGCCCCAGCATTTT; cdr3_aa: CASSLRTGGRQPQHF
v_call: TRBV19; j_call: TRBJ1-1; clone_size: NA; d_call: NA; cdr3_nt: TGTGCCAGCGGGGAGGGGTCAAACACTGAAGCTTTCTTT; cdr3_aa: CASGEGSNTEAFF
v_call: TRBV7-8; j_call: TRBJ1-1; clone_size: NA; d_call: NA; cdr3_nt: TGTGCCAGCAGCCCACCAAGGGGTCGAGTCGCTGAAGCTTTCTTT; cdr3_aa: CASSPPRGRVAEAFF
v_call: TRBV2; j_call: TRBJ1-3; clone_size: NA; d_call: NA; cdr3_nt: TGTGCCAGCAGCCTCAATCTCCCTGGAAACACCATATATTTT; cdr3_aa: CASSLNLPGNTIYF
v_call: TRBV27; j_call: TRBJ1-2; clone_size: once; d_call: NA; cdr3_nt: TGTGCCAGCAGTTCCAGGGATGCCTATGGCTACACCTTC; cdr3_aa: CASSSRDAYGYTF
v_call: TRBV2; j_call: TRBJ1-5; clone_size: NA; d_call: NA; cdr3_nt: TGTGCCTGCCAGGCTAGCTATAGCAATCAGCCCCAGCATTTT; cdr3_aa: CACQASYSNQPQHF
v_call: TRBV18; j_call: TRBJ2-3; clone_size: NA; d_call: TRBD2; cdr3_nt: TGTGCCAGCTCACCAGGGGGACTAGGGACCGATACGCAGTATTTT; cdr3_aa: CASSPGGLGTDTQYF
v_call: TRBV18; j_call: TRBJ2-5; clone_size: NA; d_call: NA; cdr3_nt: TGTGCCAGCTCACCTGAAGAGACCCAGTACTTC; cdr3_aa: CASSPEETQYF
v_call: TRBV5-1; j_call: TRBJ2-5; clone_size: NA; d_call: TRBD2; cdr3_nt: TGCGCCAGCAGCTTGGGGGTAGCGGGAATTCGGGAGACCCAGTACTTC; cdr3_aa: CASSLGVAGIRETQYF
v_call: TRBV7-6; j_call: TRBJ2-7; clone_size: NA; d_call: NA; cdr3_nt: TGTGCCAGCAGCCCGGGGGGACAGGCCCCCGTCGGCTCCTACGAGCAGTACTTC; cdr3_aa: CASSPGGQAPVGSYEQYF
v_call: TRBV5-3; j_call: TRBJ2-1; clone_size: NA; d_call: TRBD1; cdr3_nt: TGTGCCAGAAGCCCCGGAAGGGACAGGGGAGTGGATGAGCAGTTCTTC; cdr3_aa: CARSPGRDRGVDEQFF
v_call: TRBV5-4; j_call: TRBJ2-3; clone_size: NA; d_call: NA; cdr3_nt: TGTGCCAGCAACTTGGCCCACGGCACAGATACGCAGTATTTT; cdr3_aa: CASNLAHGTDTQYF
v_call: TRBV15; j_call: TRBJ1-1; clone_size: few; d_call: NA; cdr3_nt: TGTGCCACCAGCAGACGGGAGCTACGCTTTACATTCGCTGAAGCTTTCTTT; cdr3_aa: CATSRRELRFTFAEAFF
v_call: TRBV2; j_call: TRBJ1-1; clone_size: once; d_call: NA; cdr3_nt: TGTGCCAGCAGTGACACAGAAATGAACACTGAAGCTTTCTTT; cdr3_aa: CASSDTEMNTEAFF
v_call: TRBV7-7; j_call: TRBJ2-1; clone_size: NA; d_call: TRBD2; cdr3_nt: TGTGCTAGCAGCTTAGGAAGCGGGGGGGCAATCTACAATGAGCAGTTCTTC; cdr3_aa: CASSLGSGGAIYNEQFF
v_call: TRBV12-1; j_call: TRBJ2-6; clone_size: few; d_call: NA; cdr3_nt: TGTGCCAGCAGCAGATCTGGGGCCAACGTCCTGACTTTC; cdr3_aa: CASSRSGANVLTF
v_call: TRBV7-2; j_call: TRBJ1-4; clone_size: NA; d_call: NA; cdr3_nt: TGTGCCAGCAGCCAAGGCATCGAGACATTGAGTGAAAAACTGTTTTTT; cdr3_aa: CASSQGIETLSEKLFF
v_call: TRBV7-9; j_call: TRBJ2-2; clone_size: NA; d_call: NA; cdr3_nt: TGTGCCAGCTTGAGGCCCCGCGGACCCGGGGAGCTGTTTTTT; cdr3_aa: CASLRPRGPGELFF
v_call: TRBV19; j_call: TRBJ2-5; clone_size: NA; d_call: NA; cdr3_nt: TGTGCCAGTAGTATGCGGTGGGTCTTACAGGGAGGAGAGACCCAGTACTTC; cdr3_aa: CASSMRWVLQGGETQYF
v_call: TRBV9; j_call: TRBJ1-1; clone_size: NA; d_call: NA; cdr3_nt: TGTGCCAGCTCCGGTGGGGACACTGAAGCTTTCTTT; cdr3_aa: CASSGGDTEAFF
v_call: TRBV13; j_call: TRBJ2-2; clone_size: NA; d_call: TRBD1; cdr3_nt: TGTGCCAGCAGCCGAGACAGGGGGAACACCGGGGAGCTGTTTTTT; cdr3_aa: CASSRDRGNTGELFF
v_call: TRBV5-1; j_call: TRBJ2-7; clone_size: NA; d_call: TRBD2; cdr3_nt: TGCGCCAGCAGCCCGGGGACTAGCGGCTTCCTATACGAGCAGTACTTC; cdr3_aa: CASSPGTSGFLYEQYF
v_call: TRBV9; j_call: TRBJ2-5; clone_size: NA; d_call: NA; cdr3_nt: TGTGCCAGCCGGGGACACGGGGAGGTAGAGACCCAGTACTTC; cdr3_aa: CASRGHGEVETQYF
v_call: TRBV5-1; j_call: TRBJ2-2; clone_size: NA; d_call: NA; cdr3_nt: TGCGCCAGCAGCTTCGACAGCTTAGCCGGGGAGCTGTTTTTT; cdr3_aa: CASSFDSLAGELFF
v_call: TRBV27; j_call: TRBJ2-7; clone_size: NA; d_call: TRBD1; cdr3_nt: TGTGCCAGCAGTTTCGGGACAGGTACCTACGAGCAGTACTTC; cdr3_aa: CASSFGTGTYEQYF
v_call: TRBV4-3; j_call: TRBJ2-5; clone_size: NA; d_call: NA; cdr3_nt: TGCGCCAGCAGCCAAGATATGGCAGGGGGAGGTTTAGGAGAGACCCAGTACTTC; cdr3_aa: CASSQDMAGGGLGETQYF
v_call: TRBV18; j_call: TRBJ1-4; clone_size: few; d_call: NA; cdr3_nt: TGTGCCAGCTCACCAAATGAAAAACTGTTTTTT; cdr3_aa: CASSPNEKLFF
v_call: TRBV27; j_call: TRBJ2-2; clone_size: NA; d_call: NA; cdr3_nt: TGTGCCAGCAGTTTTGGTAACACCGGGGAGCTGTTTTTT; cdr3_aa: CASSFGNTGELFF
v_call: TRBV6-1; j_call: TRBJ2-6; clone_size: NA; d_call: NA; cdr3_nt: TGTGCCAGCAGGCGTTCTGGGGCCAACGTCCTGACTTTC; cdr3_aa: CASRRSGANVLTF
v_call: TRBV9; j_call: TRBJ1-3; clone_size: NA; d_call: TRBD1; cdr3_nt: TGTGCCAGCAGCGTAGAGACAGGGTTAGGAAACACCATATATTTT; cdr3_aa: CASSVETGLGNTIYF
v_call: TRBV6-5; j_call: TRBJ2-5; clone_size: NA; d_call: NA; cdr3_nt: TGTGCCAGCAGTTACGGGGGGGCAGAGACCCAGTACTTC; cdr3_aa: CASSYGGAETQYF
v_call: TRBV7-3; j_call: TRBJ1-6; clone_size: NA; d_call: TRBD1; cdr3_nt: TGTGCCAGCAGCCGGAGGGGACAGGGGGATAATTCACCCCTCCACTTT; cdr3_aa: CASSRRGQGDNSPLHF
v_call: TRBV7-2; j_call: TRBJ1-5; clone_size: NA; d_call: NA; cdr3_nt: TGTGCCAGCAGCTTAGGGCAGGGACTTAGCCAGCCCCAGCATTTT; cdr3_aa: CASSLGQGLSQPQHF
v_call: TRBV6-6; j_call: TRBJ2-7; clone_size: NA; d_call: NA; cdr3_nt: TGTGCCAGCAGTTCCCCGGTCTGGTACGAGCAGTACTTC; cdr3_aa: CASSSPVWYEQYF
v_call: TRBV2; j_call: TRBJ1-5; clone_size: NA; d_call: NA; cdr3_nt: TGTGCCAGCAGTGAGTTTAGCAATCAGCCCCAGCATTTT; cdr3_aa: CASSEFSNQPQHF
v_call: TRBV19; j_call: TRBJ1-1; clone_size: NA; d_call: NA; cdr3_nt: TGTGCCAGTAGTACCACCACCGGGGGTGCTTTCTTT; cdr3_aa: CASSTTTGGAFF
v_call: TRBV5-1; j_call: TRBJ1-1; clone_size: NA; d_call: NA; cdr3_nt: TGCGCCAGCAGCTTGACAGGGATGAACACTGAAGCTTTCTTT; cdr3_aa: CASSLTGMNTEAFF
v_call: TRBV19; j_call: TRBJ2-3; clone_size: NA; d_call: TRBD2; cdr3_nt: TGTGCCAGTAGTTCCGAGGGGGCGGGACTAGCGGAGTTCACAGATACGCAGTATTTT; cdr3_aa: CASSSEGAGLAEFTDTQYF
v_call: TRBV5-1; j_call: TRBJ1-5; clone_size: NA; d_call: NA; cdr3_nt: TGCGCCAGCAGTCGTGGAGTCAATCAGCCCCAGCATTTT; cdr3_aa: CASSRGVNQPQHF
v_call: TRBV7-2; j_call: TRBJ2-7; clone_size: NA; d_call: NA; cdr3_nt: TGTGCCAGCACCCGGCCGGTAGTCCACGAGCAGTACTTC; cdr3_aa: CASTRPVVHEQYF
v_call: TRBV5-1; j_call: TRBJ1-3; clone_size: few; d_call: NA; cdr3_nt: TGCGCCAGCAGCTTGGCCGGGCCATCTGGAAACACCATATATTTT; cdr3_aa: CASSLAGPSGNTIYF
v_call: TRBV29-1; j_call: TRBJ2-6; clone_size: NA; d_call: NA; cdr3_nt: TGCAGCGCGTCGGGACTGGCCAACGTCCTGACTTTC; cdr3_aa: CSASGLANVLTF
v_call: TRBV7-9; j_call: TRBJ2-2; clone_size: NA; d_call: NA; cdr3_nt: TGTGCCAGCAGCTTCGGGGAGCTGTTTTTT; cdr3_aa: CASSFGELFF
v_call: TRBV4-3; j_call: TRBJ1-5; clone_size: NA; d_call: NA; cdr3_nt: TGCGCCAGCAGCCAAGACGGAGTTCAGCCCCAGCATTTT; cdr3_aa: CASSQDGVQPQHF
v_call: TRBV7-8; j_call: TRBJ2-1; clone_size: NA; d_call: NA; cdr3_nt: TGTGCCAGCAGCTTACATCAGGGTTCGCAGTTCTTC; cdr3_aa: CASSLHQGSQFF
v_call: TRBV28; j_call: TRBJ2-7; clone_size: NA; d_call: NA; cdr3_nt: TGTGCCAGCAGACGACCGGGGCGGAGAGTTTACGAGCAGTACTTC; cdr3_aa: CASRRPGRRVYEQYF
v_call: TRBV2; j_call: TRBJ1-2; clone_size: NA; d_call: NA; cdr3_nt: TGTGCCAGCAGTGAAGCGCTTCGGGGGGGAACGCCCACCAGCTACACCTTC; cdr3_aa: CASSEALRGGTPTSYTF
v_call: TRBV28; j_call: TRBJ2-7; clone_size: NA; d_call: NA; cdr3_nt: TGTGCCAGCAGGGACGGGAGCTCCTACGAGCAGTACTTC; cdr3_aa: CASRDGSSYEQYF